The next 22 T cell receptor beta chains were all read from a single sample in a study of long-term antiretroviral therapy in people with HIV. An immunoSEQ assay, version v3.0, was performed at survey level. This table comes from immunoSEQ multiplex PCR, and its TCRdb copy is limited to in-frame clones, with some not included. Among 35,000 to 45,000 clones listed, approximately 86% were seen once. The material sequenced was unsorted PBMCs, taken just before starting antiretroviral therapy. All receptors derive from a woman between 18 and 29 years old with HIV.

V usage is TRBV6-6 and J usage is TRBJ1-2, with D unclear. Per germline, CDR1 MNHNY and CDR2 SVGAGI (reference sequence). V lost 7 bases and J lost 3, with 15 bases in between. The CDR3 consists of 14 residues. This chain's CDR3 is CASTPEGSYYGYTF. The DNA of the CDR3 is TGTGCCAGCACCCCGGAGGGCAGCTACTATGGCTACACCTTC.

This clone was counted only a few times. The chain carries TRBV19 and TRBJ2-1, with TRBD1 matching 8 bases. CDR3 size: 13 residues. The V and J ends lost 5 bases and 6 bases, in that order; junction bases with no gene match: 3. CDR1 and CDR2 (germline): LNHDA, SQIVND (reference sequence). CDR3 region: CASSWDRLNEQFF. In DNA, the CDR3 is TGTGCCAGTAGTTGGGACAGGCTCAATGAGCAGTTCTTC.

The chain is built from TRBV7-9 and TRBJ2-7; 11 bases fit TRBD1. Unmatched junction bases numbered 8, after V lost 2 bases and J lost 5 bases. Germline CDR1 is SEHNR and CDR2 is FQNEAQ (reference sequence). The CDR3 is 16 amino acids. CDR3 coding DNA: TGTGCCAGCAGCTTAATTGGACAGGGGGCAGGGGACGAGCAGTACTTC. Its protein is CASSLIGQGAGDEQYF.

This chain joins TRBV5-1 and TRBJ2-3; D assignment may be TRBD1 or TRBD2 (5 bases each). V was trimmed by 4 bases and J by 3 bases, leaving 18 bases between them. This CDR3 has 16 amino acids. Per the germline V gene, CDR1 is SGHRS and CDR2 is YFSETQ. The CDR3 spells CASSPGTTTGTDTQYF. Written as DNA, the CDR3 is TGCGCCAGCAGCCCAGGGACGACTACGGGAACAGATACGCAGTATTTT.

The chain employs TRBV28 and TRBJ2-1; TRBD2 matches at 8 bases. V lost 4 bases to trimming and J lost 2 bases; unmatched junction nucleotides: 7. The CDR3 spans 16 residues. Germline assignment: CDR1 MDHEN and CDR2 SYDVKM. CDR3 sequence reads: CASSSPGGATYNEQFF. CDR3 coding DNA: TGTGCCAGCAGTTCCCCGGGGGGGGCCACCTACAATGAGCAGTTCTTC.

This chain links TRBV9 with TRBJ1-1; D gene unclear. This CDR3 has 13 residues. Trimming removed 3 bases at V and 1 base at J, with 7 bases between. Germline V gene lookup returns CDR1 SGDLS and CDR2 YYNGEE. The CDR3 loop reads CASSADGNTEAFF. CDR3 in DNA: TGTGCCAGCAGCGCGGACGGGAACACTGAAGCTTTCTTT. Supplemented by reference TRBV9 and TRBJ1-1, the full variable domain reads DSGVTQTPKHLITATGQRVTLRCSPRSGDLSVYWYQQSLDQGLQFLIQYYNGEERAKGNILERFSAQQFPDLHSELNLSSLELGDSALYFCASSADGNTEAFFGQGTRLTVV.

V and J are TRBV9 and TRBJ2-7, with 10 bases that match TRBD1. Germline V gene sequence: CDR1 SGDLS, CDR2 YYNGEE. V was pared by 0 bases and J by 3 bases, with 9 bases of the junction left unmatched. The CDR3 consists of 17 residues. This CDR3 is CASSVDPDRGLHYEQYF. In DNA, the CDR3 is TGTGCCAGCAGCGTAGATCCCGACAGGGGGCTCCACTACGAGCAGTACTTC.

The J gene is TRBJ2-3, the V gene TRBV29-1; either TRBD1 or TRBD2 may supply D (5 bases each). The germline V and J ends were trimmed by 6 bases and 1 base, with 14 bases remaining between them. CDR1 and CDR2 from the germline V gene are SQVTM and ANQGSEA. CDR3 size: 14 residues. CDR3 loop: CSVEGRSGTDTQYF. Written as DNA, the CDR3 is TGCAGCGTAGAGGGACGGTCCGGCACAGATACGCAGTATTTT.

The V and J genes are TRBV10-3 and TRBJ1-2; D possibly corresponds to TRBD1 (5 bases). Germline-derived CDR1 and CDR2 are ENHRY and SYGVKD. The CDR3 is made up of 16 amino acids. V was cut by 0 bases and J by 1 base, with 12 bases left in between. CDR3 coding DNA: TGTGCCATCAGTGAGTCCCCCGGGGACGTTAACTATGGCTACACCTTC. Its protein is CAISESPGDVNYGYTF.

This clone was seen just once. The chain carries TRBV25-1 and TRBJ2-7; D is perhaps TRBD1 (6 bases). Germline values: CDR1 MGHDK, CDR2 SYGVNS. The germline V and J ends were trimmed by 6 bases and 7 bases, with 22 bases remaining between them. The CDR3 length is 15 residues. CDR3 nucleotide sequence: TGTGCCAGCAGCGCCGGTCCGGCAGGGGCTCGGGAGCAGTACTTC. It encodes CASSAGPAGAREQYF.

The rearrangement links TRBV28 to TRBJ1-5; 8 bases are shared with TRBD1. J lost 6 bases, V lost 5 bases, and 6 bases had no gene match. This CDR3 is built from 14 residues. Germline V lookup: CDR1 MDHEN, CDR2 SYDVKM. For the CDR3, the DNA is TGTGCCAGCAGTCGTCAGGGGGCTAGTCAGCCCCAGCATTTT. Protein product: CASSRQGASQPQHF.

This clone was counted once. This rearrangement joins TRBV28 to TRBJ2-5; 11 nucleotides agree with TRBD2. The V gene's germline CDR1 is MDHEN and CDR2 SYDVKM. CDR3 size: 15 residues. V shed 2 bases and J 4 bases; nucleotides not matched to a gene: 3. CDR3 residues: CASSLGLAGGETQYF. The CDR3, as DNA: TGTGCCAGCAGTTTAGGTCTAGCGGGAGGAGAGACCCAGTACTTC.

The gene calls are TRBV7-9 and TRBJ2-2, with D possibly being TRBD1 (6 bases). V was cut by 3 bases and J by 2 bases, with 10 bases left in between. This CDR3 comprises 15 residues. Germline CDR1 is SEHNR and CDR2 is FQNEAQ (reference sequence). The CDR3 sequence is CASSFSDRNTGELFF. CDR3 nucleotide sequence: TGTGCCAGCAGCTTCTCGGACAGAAACACCGGGGAGCTGTTTTTT.

J is TRBJ2-3 and V is TRBV15; 8 bases fit TRBD2. The germline CDR1 and CDR2 sequences are LNHNV and YYDKDF (reference sequence). The CDR3 sequence is 17 residues long. The junction had 14 bases not matched to a gene; V was cut back by 5 bases and J by 4 bases. The CDR3 reads CATSRRNGGERSDTQYF. The CDR3 region has the DNA TGTGCCACCAGCCGACGAAACGGGGGGGAGAGGTCAGATACGCAGTATTTT.

This chain connects TRBV28 to TRBJ1-4, with D possibly matching TRBD1 (5 bases). Trimming removed 4 bases at V and 5 bases at J, with 14 bases between. The CDR3 is 15 residues long. Germline V gene sequence: CDR1 MDHEN, CDR2 SYDVKM. CDR3 DNA: TGTGCCAGCAGTTCCCCACGGGGGGGAAATGAAAAACTGTTTTTT. Translated: CASSSPRGGNEKLFF.

This clone was seen a single time. The rearrangement uses TRBV5-1 and TRBJ2-3; D perhaps matches TRBD2 (5 bases). The length of the CDR3 is 15 residues. Germline CDR1 reads SGHRS; CDR2 reads YFSETQ. V lost 0 bases, J lost 0 bases, and 8 bases lay in between. CDR3 amino acids: CASSLVGDSTDTQYF. DNA for the CDR3: TGCGCCAGCAGCTTGGTCGGGGATAGCACAGATACGCAGTATTTT.

V gene TRBV15 combines with J gene TRBJ2-5; the match to TRBD1 covers 7 bases. The CDR3 has 15 amino acids. V lost 5 bases, J lost 4 bases, and 10 bases stayed unmatched. The germline CDR1 and CDR2 sequences are LNHNV and YYDKDF (reference sequence). The CDR3 DNA follows: TGTGCCACCAGCGAGACGAGACAGGGACGAGAGACCCAGTACTTC. It translates to CATSETRQGRETQYF.

The table lists this clone with a few counts. The CDR3 sequence is CSVGLRAGWNQETQYF. CDR3 sequence (DNA): TGCAGCGTTGGACTTCGGGCAGGGTGGAACCAAGAGACCCAGTACTTC. The chain has TRBV29-1 and TRBJ2-5; tentative D call: TRBD1 (5 bases). The CDR3 contains 16 residues. V dropped 4 bases and J dropped 0 bases, with 18 bases sitting between them. Germline CDR1 reads SQVTM; CDR2 reads ANQGSEA.

The rearrangement links TRBV7-9 to TRBJ2-7, with TRBD2 matching over 8 bases. J gave up 0 bases and V 7 bases, and 8 bases lay outside the gene matches. The germline V gene encodes CDR1 SEHNR and CDR2 FQNEAQ (reference sequence). The CDR3 is made up of 15 amino acids. CDR3 nucleotides: TGTGCCAGCAACGCGGACGGGAGGGCCTCCTACGAGCAGTACTTC. This codes for CASNADGRASYEQYF.

The chain uses TRBV20-1 and TRBJ2-5, with D unresolved. Germline V gives CDR1 DFQATT, CDR2 SNEGSKA (reference sequence). This CDR3 spans 11 amino acids. V dropped 5 bases and J dropped 5 bases, with 9 bases sitting between them. CDR3 sequence: CSAPGVETQYF. The CDR3 nucleotides are TGCAGTGCTCCTGGGGTTGAGACCCAGTACTTC.

In the case of this clone: At one boundary the junction diverges from the germline segment, which might be a read error. The rearrangement uses TRBV14 and TRBJ2-3, with D maybe TRBD1 (5 bases). The CDR3 spans 14 residues. Looked up from germline, CDR1 is SGHDN and CDR2 is FVKESK. In DNA, the CDR3 is TGTGCCAGCAACCAAGGACAATACCCCTATACGCAGTATTTT. The encoded protein is CASNQGQYPYTQYF. Combining the CDR3 with reference TRBV14 and TRBJ2-3 gives the whole variable domain EAGVTQFPSHSVIEKGQTVTLRCDPISGHDNLYWYRRVMGKEIKFLLHFVKESKQDESGMPNNRFLAERTGGTYSTLKVQPAELEDSGVYFCASNQGQYPYTQYFGPGTRLTVL.

The chain links TRBV11-3 to TRBJ2-2; D tentatively reads TRBD1 or TRBD2 (5 bases each). The V gene lost 5 bases and the J gene lost 3 bases, with 10 bases spanning the gap. Germline values: CDR1 SGHNT, CDR2 YENEEA. This CDR3 region has 14 residues. This CDR3 reads CASSEGPYTGELFF. CDR3 coding DNA: TGTGCCAGCAGCGAGGGACCGTACACCGGGGAGCTGTTTTTT.